The 8 T cell receptor beta chains below all came from one sample that was sequenced in a study of blood T cell repertoires in COVID-19. Profiling relied on immunoSEQ multiplex PCR, and the TCRdb table lists in-frame clones only, not all of them. Here the sample spans fewer than 250,000 clones, about nine tenths being singletons. The sequencing sample was made of PBMCs or T cells enriched from blood (not recorded which). Source of these receptors: a woman aged 25 to 39 with acute COVID-19.

The chain joins TRBV2 to TRBJ2-1, with D possibly TRBD2 on 6 matching bases. The germline V gene has CDR1 SNHLY and CDR2 FYNNEI. This CDR3 comprises 16 residues. V was clipped by 5 bases and J by 4 bases, with 18 bases between them. CDR3 nucleotide sequence: TGTGCCAGCAGTCCCAACCGGGACTTACCATACAATGAGCAGTTCTTC. This translates into CASSPNRDLPYNEQFF.

This clone was detected only once. V gene TRBV30 combines with J gene TRBJ2-7, with 9 bases that match TRBD2. CDR1 GTSNPN and CDR2 SVGIG come from the germline V gene (reference sequence). J lost 4 bases, V lost 7 bases, and 5 bases had no gene match. This CDR3 comprises 12 residues. The CDR3 region has the DNA TGTGCCTTAAGTAGCGGGGGTTACGAGCAGTACTTC. Protein sequence: CALSSGGYEQYF.

V is TRBV5-6 and J is TRBJ2-2; D is unclear. With 1 base removed from V and 2 bases from J, the gap between germline ends came to 6 bases. The germline V gene has CDR1 SGHDT and CDR2 YYEEEE. The CDR3 runs 14 residues. CDR3 amino acids: CASSLRGNTGELFF. For the CDR3, the DNA is TGTGCCAGCAGCTTGAGAGGTAACACCGGGGAGCTGTTTTTT.

The chain uses TRBV11-2 and TRBJ1-6, with 7 bases identical to TRBD1. The J segment lost 7 bases and the V segment lost 5 bases, leaving 5 bases of the junction unmatched. This CDR3 spans 14 amino acids. CDR1 SGHAT and CDR2 FQNNGV come from the germline V gene. The DNA for the CDR3 is TGTGCCAGCAGCCTCACAGGGGTGAATTCACCCCTCCACTTT. It codes for CASSLTGVNSPLHF.

The rearrangement uses TRBV7-2 and TRBJ2-1; TRBD2 agrees at 9 bases. The CDR3 contains 15 residues. Germline V gene lookup returns CDR1 SGHTA and CDR2 FQGNSA. The V gene end was trimmed by 6 bases and the J gene end by 3 bases; junction bases not matched to a gene: 6. CDR3 bases: TGTGCCAGCAGAAACCTAGCGGGGAACTACAATGAGCAGTTCTTC. It translates to CASRNLAGNYNEQFF.

V is TRBV29-1 and J is TRBJ1-1, with 8 positions matching TRBD1. With 4 bases clipped from V and 4 bases from J, the junction kept 2 bases outside the gene matches. Germline V lookup: CDR1 SQVTM, CDR2 ANQGSEA. The CDR3 consists of 12 residues. The CDR3 DNA reads as TGCAGCGTTGGGGGGACAGGCACTGAAGCTTTCTTT. As protein: CSVGGTGTEAFF.

Points on this clone: The conserved closing phenylalanine or tryptophan is absent in this CDR3, likely reflecting a read error. The limits of the CDR3 on the DNA are not certain, so only TCRdb's listed CDR3 is given. This chain links TRBV24-1 with TRBJ1-1; the table's D call TRBD1 went unverified against the DNA. The CDR3 comprises 12 residues, both ends counted. The germline V gene encodes CDR1 KGHDR and CDR2 SFDVKD. The CDR3: CATSDFSRVIGK.

The chain combines TRBV5-4 with TRBJ2-5; no clear D. Germline-derived CDR1 and CDR2 are SGHNT and YYREEE (reference sequence). The CDR3 totals 13 residues. V lost 4 bases, J lost 2 bases, and 9 bases lay in between. The CDR3 reads CASSPVDQETQYF. The CDR3 nucleotides read TGTGCCAGCAGCCCGGTCGATCAAGAGACCCAGTACTTC. The full variable domain, its missing parts supplied by reference TRBV5-4 and TRBJ2-5, is ETGVTQSPTHLIKTRGQQVTLRCSSQSGHNTVSWYQQALGQGPQFIFQYYREEENGRGNFPPRFSGLQFPNYSSELNVNALELDDSALYLCASSPVDQETQYFGPGTRLLVL.